Below are 15 T cell receptor beta chains sequenced from a single sample in a study of blood T cell repertoires in COVID-19 (dated by TCRdb to 2020 to 2021). Receptor libraries were prepared by the immunoSEQ multiplex PCR assay. TCRdb re-hosts the immuneACCESS table, in-frame sequences only. Its copies lack some clones; in the studies checked, an unresolved V gene accounts for under half of them, and the cause for the rest is not known. The sample table holds 130,000 to 150,000 clones, of which roughly four fifths were seen once. The ten biggest clones cover approximately 3% of the sample. The sequenced material came from peripheral blood. These receptors came from a woman aged 80 or older with acute or convalescent COVID-19.

The chain joins TRBV7-9 to TRBJ2-7; possible D gene TRBD1, 5 bases. The germline gives CDR1 SEHNR, CDR2 FQNEAQ (reference sequence). The length of the CDR3 is 15 residues. Trimming shortened V by 6 bases and J by 3 bases, and 18 bases separated the two germline ends. The CDR3 nucleotides read TGTGCCAGCAGTCAGGGATCCGGAGCTTACTACGAGCAGTACTTC. Its protein is CASSQGSGAYYEQYF.

The chain carries TRBV18 and TRBJ2-7, with a possible D match to TRBD2 (5 bases). V lost 2 bases and J lost 3, with 8 bases in between. This CDR3 comprises 13 residues. CDR1 KGHSH and CDR2 LQKENI come from the germline V gene. CDR3 coding DNA: TGTGCCAGCTCACCAGGAGGACTCTACGAGCAGTACTTC. Translated, it gives CASSPGGLYEQYF.

V and J are TRBV27 and TRBJ1-1; 7 nucleotides align to TRBD1. CDR1 is MNHEY and CDR2 is SMNVEV in the germline V gene (reference sequence). The length of the CDR3 is 14 residues. V trimming: 4 bases; J trimming: 1 base; junction bases outside the gene matches: 3. The CDR3 sequence: CASSWGDRNTEAFF. CDR3 nucleotide sequence: TGTGCCAGCAGTTGGGGGGACAGGAACACTGAAGCTTTCTTT.

This chain connects TRBV6-5 to TRBJ1-1; D might be TRBD1 (6 bases). Germline CDR1 reads MNHEY; CDR2 reads SVGAGI. CDR3 length: 15 residues. V was cut by 3 bases and J by 0 bases, with 11 bases left in between. Written as DNA, the CDR3 is TGTGCCAGCAGTTATGGCGGACAGATGAACACTGAAGCTTTCTTT. Translated: CASSYGGQMNTEAFF.

The V and J genes are TRBV25-1 and TRBJ2-5, with 11 bases fitting TRBD1. The ends lost 1 base at V and 2 bases at J; junction bases unmatched: 0. CDR1 and CDR2 (germline): MGHDK, SYGVNS. CDR3 length equals 15 residues. In nucleotides, the CDR3 is TGTGCCAGCAGTGAATGGGACAGGGGGCAAGAGACCCAGTACTTC. The encoded protein is CASSEWDRGQETQYF.

The chain has TRBV7-3 and TRBJ2-5; a weak D match, TRBD1 (6 bases). Trimming shortened V by 5 bases and J by 5 bases, and 15 bases separated the two germline ends. The CDR3 covers 14 residues. Per germline, CDR1 SGHTA and CDR2 FQGTGA. The CDR3 loop is CASSATGPGETQYF. Here the CDR3 DNA reads TGTGCCAGCAGCGCAACAGGGCCGGGGGAGACCCAGTACTTC.

The chain combines TRBV19 with TRBJ1-3, with 12 positions matching TRBD1. V lost 8 bases, J lost 0 bases, and 8 bases stayed unmatched. CDR1 is LNHDA and CDR2 is SQIVND in the germline V gene (reference sequence). CDR3 length equals 17 residues. The CDR3 DNA is TGTGCCAGTTCGAAAGGGACAGGGGGCCTCTCTGGAAACACCATATATTTT. It yields the protein CASSKGTGGLSGNTIYF.

The CDR3 loop reads CASSLGLQETQYF. The CDR3 coding sequence is TGTGCCAGCAGCCTAGGGCTCCAAGAGACCCAGTACTTC. The chain joins TRBV7-2 to TRBJ2-5, with no clear D. Per the germline V gene, CDR1 is SGHTA and CDR2 is FQGNSA. CDR3 length: 13 amino acids. Deletions cut 5 bases from V and 1 base from J, with 8 bases between. Based on the CDR3 plus reference TRBV7-2 and TRBJ2-5, the full variable domain is GAGVSQSPSNKVTEKGKDVELRCDPISGHTALYWYRQSLGQGLEFLIYFQGNSAPDKSGLPSDRFSAERTGGSVSTLTIQRTQQEDSAVYLCASSLGLQETQYFGPGTRLLVL.

This clone has only one observation. This chain links TRBV3-1 (or the pseudogene TRBV3-2) with TRBJ2-7, with 7 nucleotides matching TRBD2. In germline, CDR1 is LGHDT, CDR2 YNNKEL (reference sequence). The CDR3 is 14 residues long. J gave up 3 bases and V 4 bases, and 6 bases lay outside the gene matches. In DNA form, the CDR3 reads TGTGCCAGCAGCCGAAAAGGACTAGGCTACGAGCAGTACTTC. Its protein is CASSRKGLGYEQYF.

The CDR3, as DNA: TGCGCCAGCAGCGAAGGGACACCAAATCAGCCCCAGCATTTT. It specifies CASSEGTPNQPQHF. The rearrangement uses TRBV5-1 and TRBJ1-5; tentative D call: TRBD1 (6 bases). The germline V and J ends were trimmed by 4 bases and 4 bases, with 12 bases remaining between them. Per germline, CDR1 SGHRS and CDR2 YFSETQ. The CDR3 is made up of 14 amino acids.

This clone has more than one count but fewer than ten. The chain has TRBV18 and TRBJ1-6, with D perhaps TRBD1 (6 bases). The length of the CDR3 is 15 residues. The germline V gene encodes CDR1 KGHSH and CDR2 LQKENI. Trimming shortened V by 1 base and J by 9 bases, and 13 bases separated the two germline ends. The DNA of the CDR3 is TGTGCCAGCTCACCACAGCAGGGGAGTCCTTCACCCCTCCACTTT. It codes for CASSPQQGSPSPLHF. Variable domain in full (rest from reference TRBV18 and TRBJ1-6): NAGVMQNPRHLVRRRGQEARLRCSPMKGHSHVYWYRQLPEEGLKFMVYLQKENIIDESGMPKERFSAEFPKEGPSILRIQQVVRGDSAAYFCASSPQQGSPSPLHFGNGTRLTVT.

V and J are TRBV6-5 and TRBJ1-6, with D perhaps TRBD1 (5 bases). Germline V gene data show CDR1 as MNHEY and CDR2 as SVGAGI. V was cut by 4 bases and J by 4 bases, with 8 bases left in between. This CDR3 has 14 amino acids. CDR3 DNA: TGTGCCAGCAGTTCGGAGGGGTATAATTCACCCCTCCACTTT. This codes for CASSSEGYNSPLHF.

This clone was observed once. The genes are TRBV3-1 (or the pseudogene TRBV3-2) and TRBJ1-2; D uncertain. The CDR3 runs 13 residues. Trimming cost V 2 bases and J 8 bases, with 12 bases left between them. Germline CDR1 and CDR2: LGHDT and YNNKEL (reference sequence). In DNA, the CDR3 is TGTGCCAGCAGCCAATACAGTTTTTTAGGCTACACCTTC. This gives the protein CASSQYSFLGYTF.

The CDR3 spells CASSYPGRNYGYTF. CDR3 DNA: TGTGCCAGCAGTTACCCAGGGCGAAACTATGGCTACACCTTC. The V call is TRBV6-2 or TRBV6-3, the J call TRBJ1-2; TRBD1 might be the D (5 bases). V was shortened by 2 bases and J by 2 bases, with 9 bases between the two germline ends. The germline V gene has CDR1 MNHEY and CDR2 SVGEGT. CDR3 length equals 14 residues.

This clone was detected only once. The chain is built from TRBV7-2 and TRBJ2-5, with TRBD2 matching over 8 bases. Trimming at V came to 5 bases and at J to 5 bases, leaving 10 bases not matched to a gene. The CDR3 consists of 15 residues. CDR1 and CDR2 from the germline V gene are SGHTA and FQGNSA. The CDR3 spells CASSPPGLAGETQYF. The DNA of the CDR3 is TGTGCCAGCAGCCCGCCAGGACTAGCTGGGGAGACCCAGTACTTC.